This T cell receptor (beta chain) is drawn from a study of T cells in localized non-small cell lung cancer. Whole-study findings and limits: Clonality peaked in uninvolved adjacent lung rather than tumor. It remains possible that heterogeneity exists, since only one tumor region was sequenced.

Generated by immunoSEQ multiplex PCR, the TCRdb table keeps only in-frame clones and is missing some. The sample yields some 90,000 clones, roughly 87% seen once. A word on this clone: The target antigen is unknown.

V lost 4 bases and J 0 bases, leaving 9 bases between the germline ends. Germline CDR1 is MNHEY and CDR2 is SMNVEV (reference sequence). The length of the CDR3 is 14 residues. The sample was peripheral blood, taken before any cancer treatment. The clonotype originates from a man between 40 and 69 years old with stage I squamous cell lung carcinoma. The rearrangement joins TRBV27 to TRBJ1-1, with D perhaps TRBD1 (5 bases). CDR3 nucleotides: TGTGCCAGCAGTTGGGGGGTCATGAACACTGAAGCTTTCTTT. This encodes CASSWGVMNTEAFF.